The clone carrying this T cell receptor (beta chain) was detected ten times or more. The antigen is undetermined. These data originate in a study of T cells in Graves' hyperthyroidism and ophthalmopathy. About the research overall: Any treatment followed the collection of peripheral blood at initial diagnosis.

RNA transcripts were the template for amplifying TCR beta CDR3 regions. During a first-round RT-PCR of the TCR CDR3, the HTBI primer set was used. One entry per CDR3 protein results from TCRdb running MiXCR on the multiplex PCR reads. This repertoire shows around 290,000 distinct CDR3 sequences, about 14% found once; its top ten account for roughly 7.5%. V lost 8 bases, J lost 5 bases, and 18 bases lay in between. This CDR3 spans 14 amino acids. Study results and caveats: The model foresaw ophthalmopathy a median roughly 6.6 months prior to onset.

The sequence was obtained from a woman in her 30s with Graves' hyperthyroidism that later progressed to Graves' ophthalmopathy. The gene calls are TRBV12-3 or TRBV12-4 and TRBJ2-5; D is possibly TRBD2 (6 bases). Sequencing was performed on blood. The CDR3 spells CASGRPGGEETQYF. Here the CDR3 DNA reads TGTGCCAGCGGTCGTCCCGGAGGGGAGGAGACCCAGTACTTC.